This T cell receptor (beta chain) appears in the sequencing data of a study of control samples from healthy donors and cancer patients. The repertoire was sequenced with immunoSEQ multiplex PCR; TCRdb's copy has only in-frame clones and lacks some. In the table there are roughly 180,000 clones, approximately 92% of which are singletons. There are 14 residues in the CDR3. V was cut by 4 bases and J by 0 bases, with 11 bases left in between. Germline CDR1 and CDR2: SGHDT and YYEEEE. The chain is built from TRBV5-6 and TRBJ2-7; possibly TRBD2 for D (7 bases). The origin of this receptor is a middle-aged woman in good health. Source material: blood. CDR3 protein: CASSRGASSYEQYF. CDR3 DNA: TGTGCCAGCAGCCGGGGGGCCAGCTCCTACGAGCAGTACTTC.